This TCR beta chain stems from a study of cytomegalovirus exposure and HLA in healthy donors. Points from the study as a whole: For most TCR beta V segments, an earlier analysis put the productive rate at about 87% or about 30% of the time.

Germline CDR1 LNHDA, CDR2 SQIVND (reference sequence). The CDR3 totals 13 residues. V lost 4 bases and J 1 base, leaving 7 bases between the germline ends. Use of 60 Vbeta and 13 Jbeta primers characterized the PCR. Sequencing used immunoSEQ multiplex PCR; TCRdb keeps in-frame clones, though not all of them. Of approximately 150,000 clones listed, almost 80% are singletons. Concerning this clone itself: The antigen remains undetermined.

At collection, donors were nominally healthy, but unrecorded immune exposures were probable. The sequence was collected from a male donor in good health and CMV-seronegative. This chain connects TRBV19 to TRBJ2-5, with a tentative D call TRBD2 (5 bases). Sequenced input: PBMCs. CDR3 sequence (DNA): TGTGCCAGTAGTAGGGAGATCCAAGAGACCCAGTACTTC. It codes for CASSREIQETQYF.